These 13 T cell receptor beta chains originate from one sample sequenced in a study of blood T cells in healthy people across ages. The use of a sample-barcoded 5' primer and a J-beta primer mix characterized a second PCR of roughly 7 to 11 cycles. MiXCR, run by TCRdb on the 5' RACE reads, gives a single entry per CDR3 protein. The repertoire includes under 2,000,000 distinct CDR3 sequences, roughly 49% of them detected once, and more than 2% sits in the top ten. Sequencing input: blood. All receptors derive from a woman aged 40 to 50 in good health.

The chain recombines TRBV20-1 with TRBJ1-2, with no clear D. The V and J ends lost 0 bases and 0 bases respectively, with 5 bases between them. The CDR3 contains 13 residues. CDR1 DFQATT and CDR2 SNEGSKA come from the germline V gene (reference sequence). CDR3 sequence: CSARDQTNYGYTF. The CDR3 DNA reads as TGCAGTGCTAGAGACCAGACTAACTATGGCTACACCTTC.

The V call is TRBV29-1, the J call TRBJ2-6, with D perhaps TRBD1 (5 bases). CDR3 length: 15 residues. V gave up 3 bases and J gave up 0 bases, with 9 bases separating them. Germline V CDR1 and CDR2: SQVTM, ANQGSEA. The CDR3, as DNA: TGCAGCGTTGAGAACCAGGGCTCTGGGGCCAACGTCCTGACTTTC. It is translated as CSVENQGSGANVLTF.

The J gene is TRBJ2-7, the V gene TRBV27, with D possibly TRBD2 on 6 matching bases. The V end lost 8 bases, the J end lost 5 bases, and 19 bases lay between the germline ends. Germline loops: CDR1 MNHEY, CDR2 SMNVEV (reference sequence). The CDR3 runs 14 residues. The CDR3 DNA sequence: TGTGCCAGCCCTGGGGGGTGCAGGTTTAACGAGCAGTACTTC. This sequence encodes CASPGGCRFNEQYF.

This clonotype has just a few counts. V is TRBV6-6 and J is TRBJ2-4; perhaps TRBD2 as D (5 bases). The CDR3 contains 11 residues. CDR1 and CDR2 (germline): MNHNY, SVGAGI (reference sequence). Trimming pared 6 bases from V and 13 bases from J, leaving 13 bases between. CDR3 residues: CASSLPGEQYF. CDR3 in DNA: TGTGCCAGCAGCCTGCCCGGGGAGCAGTACTTC.

The chain uses TRBV20-1 and TRBJ2-5, with D possibly matching TRBD2 (6 bases). The CDR3 spans 14 residues. Germline CDR1 is DFQATT and CDR2 is SNEGSKA (reference sequence). Trimming removed 0 bases from V and 2 bases from J, with 10 bases in between. The DNA of the CDR3 is TGCAGTGCTAGAGAGCGGGGAATGCAAGAGACCCAGTACTTC. It is translated as CSARERGMQETQYF.

This clonotype was recorded a few times. The V call is TRBV5-1, the J call TRBJ1-6, with 7 bases matching TRBD1. V gave up 2 bases and J gave up 7 bases; unmatched junction bases: 6. Germline loops: CDR1 SGHRS, CDR2 YFSETQ. The CDR3 has 15 amino acids. CDR3 residues: CASSLVSRGNSPLHF. In DNA, the CDR3 is TGCGCCAGCAGCTTAGTATCCAGGGGGAATTCACCCCTCCACTTT. The full variable domain, rest sourced from reference TRBV5-1 and TRBJ1-6, is KAGVTQTPRYLIKTRGQQVTLSCSPISGHRSVSWYQQTPGQGLQFLFEYFSETQRNKGNFPGRFSGRQFSNSRSEMNVSTLELGDSALYLCASSLVSRGNSPLHFGNGTRLTVT.

The V call is TRBV5-1, the J call TRBJ2-7; 8 bases map to TRBD1. The CDR3 extends over 15 amino acids. V trimming: 4 bases; J trimming: 3 bases; junction bases outside the gene matches: 9. The germline gives CDR1 SGHRS, CDR2 YFSETQ. The CDR3 DNA follows: TGCGCCAGCAGCCTCGGGACAGGCCGTCACTACGAGCAGTACTTC. This gives the protein CASSLGTGRHYEQYF.

This clonotype was seen a few times. The V and J genes are TRBV20-1 and TRBJ2-7, with TRBD2 as a possible D gene (6 bases). Germline V gene sequence: CDR1 DFQATT, CDR2 SNEGSKA (reference sequence). The CDR3 consists of 14 residues. V dropped 0 bases and J dropped 3 bases, with 12 bases sitting between them. CDR3 sequence reads: CSARDVGRIYEQYF. In nucleotides, the CDR3 is TGCAGTGCTAGAGATGTAGGGAGGATCTACGAGCAGTACTTC.

This clonotype turned up a few times. This chain connects TRBV11-2 to TRBJ2-6; D unclear. Germline CDR1 SGHAT, CDR2 FQNNGV. The ends were cut back, 2 bases at V and 0 bases at J, with 8 bases in the middle. The CDR3 sequence is 16 residues long. CDR3 sequence reads: CASSLSRSSGANVLTF. For the CDR3, the DNA is TGTGCCAGCAGCTTATCGAGGAGCTCTGGGGCCAACGTCCTGACTTTC.

V is TRBV2 and J is TRBJ1-2; D ambiguous. The CDR3 has 12 amino acids. Germline V gives CDR1 SNHLY, CDR2 FYNNEI. Trimming pared 7 bases from V and 0 bases from J, leaving 6 bases between. The CDR3 loop is CASKPSNYGYTF. The CDR3 nucleotides read TGTGCCAGCAAGCCTTCTAACTATGGCTACACCTTC.

The chain is built from TRBV6-2 or TRBV6-3 and TRBJ2-1; D possibly matches TRBD1 or TRBD2 (5 bases each). V gave up 2 bases and J gave up 6 bases, with 14 bases separating them. This CDR3 has 15 amino acids. CDR1 MNHEY and CDR2 SVGEGT come from the germline V gene. This chain's CDR3 is CASSYGGTEANEQFF. CDR3 DNA: TGTGCCAGCAGTTACGGGGGAACAGAGGCCAATGAGCAGTTCTTC.

The chain carries TRBV6-1 and TRBJ1-1, with D possibly being TRBD1 (6 bases). Germline V lookup: CDR1 MNHNS, CDR2 SASEGT. This CDR3 has 17 residues. V lost 3 bases, J lost 0 bases, and 17 bases lay in between. The CDR3 spells CASSDQGFVLLNTEAFF. The CDR3 bases are TGTGCCAGCAGTGACCAGGGGTTCGTGCTCTTGAACACTGAAGCTTTCTTT.

The chain carries TRBV14 and TRBJ2-7, with 7 positions matching TRBD2. V shed 1 base and J 7 bases; nucleotides not matched to a gene: 10. CDR1 SGHDN and CDR2 FVKESK come from the germline V gene. The CDR3 is 15 residues long. CDR3 in amino acids: CASSQGTSVFWEQYF. The CDR3 bases are TGTGCCAGCAGCCAAGGCACTAGCGTTTTTTGGGAGCAGTACTTC.